This T cell receptor (beta chain) was sequenced in a study of patients and donors after allogeneic stem cell transplantation (dated by TCRdb to about 2020). The library was produced with RT-PCR. TCRdb names NextSeq 550 as the instrument used. TCRdb passed the public sequencing reads through fastp at Q25 and MiXCR, retaining productive beta sequences. Records with the same CDR3 protein are collapsed into one entry carrying the most frequent genes and DNA. Counted in this sample were roughly 200,000 distinct CDR3 sequences; around two fifths of them appeared once. Clones ranked in the top ten supply about 35% of the sample. Worth noting for this clonotype: The specificity of this receptor is unknown. No quality values exist for individual bases; no much larger clone is one base distant.

Sequencing was done on a sample of blood, either unsorted or a sorted T cell fraction (not recorded which). This clonotype was obtained from a human donor who was either an allogeneic HSCT recipient or a stem cell or donor lymphocyte infusion donor (not recorded which). It is not recorded whose cells these are; they may come from a transplant donor.

The CDR3 region reads CASSGSSGGYGNTIYF. Read as DNA, the sequence is TGTGCCAGCAGCGGCTCCTCAGGGGGGTACGGAAACACCATATATTTT. The chain employs TRBV28 and TRBJ1-3, with 7 bases matching TRBD1. For this chain, trimming is 6 bases at the V end and 4 bases at the J end, and the number of junction bases without a gene match is 12. Spanning cysteine to phenylalanine, the CDR3 consists of 16 amino acids. Only the CDR3 portion is preserved as DNA: 48 bases, with reading frame beginning at the first base. The germline V gene sets CDR1 to MDHEN and CDR2 to SYDVKM.